The 20 T cell receptor beta chains below come from one sample, sequenced in a study of blood T cell repertoires in COVID-19. Libraries were prepared by immunoSEQ multiplex PCR; TCRdb keeps only in-frame clonotypes and omits some of them. The sample shows hundreds of thousands of clones, roughly nine tenths of them seen only once. Sequenced material: PBMCs or T cells enriched from blood (not recorded which). The receptors shown here come from a woman in her fifties or sixties in a cohort exposed to, infected with or recovered from COVID-19 (not recorded which).

V is TRBV5-4 and J is TRBJ2-2; D gene uncertain. This CDR3 spans 15 amino acids. From germline, CDR1 is SGHNT and CDR2 YYREEE (reference sequence). Trimming stripped 1 base from V and 2 bases from J, with 9 bases between. The CDR3 is CASSLNTANTGELFF. In DNA, the CDR3 is TGTGCCAGCAGCTTGAATACAGCAAACACCGGGGAGCTGTTTTTT.

The rearrangement joins TRBV5-1 to TRBJ2-1; D is perhaps TRBD1 (6 bases). Germline V CDR1 and CDR2: SGHRS, YFSETQ. The CDR3 is 15 amino acids. V lost 4 bases and J 4 bases, leaving 15 bases between the germline ends. The CDR3 region is CASSQDSPRYNEQFF. CDR3 sequence (DNA): TGCGCCAGCAGCCAGGACAGCCCAAGGTACAATGAGCAGTTCTTC.

The chain combines TRBV4-1 with TRBJ1-4, with D possibly being TRBD1 (5 bases). Between the trimmed V and J ends, which lost 5 bases and 8 bases, there was a span of 12 bases. The V gene's germline CDR1 is MGHRA and CDR2 YSYEKL. The CDR3 spans 13 residues. The CDR3 bases are TGCGCCAGCAGCGTCAGGGAATCAGAAAAACTGTTTTTT. Translating gives CASSVRESEKLFF.

This chain connects TRBV25-1 to TRBJ1-4; TRBD1 matches at 11 bases. Germline trimming cut 2 bases from V and 7 bases from J; bases unmatched to any gene: 6. This CDR3 spans 16 amino acids. Per germline, CDR1 MGHDK and CDR2 SYGVNS. CDR3 sequence: CASSELRTGGSEKLFF. The DNA of the CDR3 is TGTGCCAGCAGTGAACTTAGGACAGGGGGCAGTGAAAAACTGTTTTTT.

The chain carries TRBV7-6 and TRBJ2-5, with 7 bases fitting TRBD1. The CDR3 totals 15 residues. Germline loops: CDR1 SGHVS, CDR2 FNYEAQ. V shed 1 base, J shed 6 bases, and the junction held 8 bases outside the gene matches. The CDR3 DNA follows: TGTGCCAGCAGCTTAGTGGAGGCAGGGGGACAGACCCAGTACTTC. This codes for CASSLVEAGGQTQYF.

This chain joins TRBV5-1 and TRBJ1-4; 11 bases align to TRBD1. Germline values: CDR1 SGHRS, CDR2 YFSETQ. Unmatched junction bases numbered 1, after V lost 2 bases and J lost 7 bases. The CDR3 extends over 14 amino acids. The CDR3 loop is CASSLGTGGEKLFF. In DNA, the CDR3 is TGCGCCAGCAGCTTAGGGACAGGGGGTGAAAAACTGTTTTTT.

The rearrangement links TRBV20-1 to TRBJ1-2; no reliable D call. The CDR3 covers 17 residues. Germline CDR1 and CDR2: DFQATT and SNEGSKA (reference sequence). Trimming removed 3 bases at V and 5 bases at J, with 25 bases between. The CDR3 DNA reads TGCAGTGCTAGTGCGCAGCCTCTACTCGCGGGCAATTATGGCTACACCTTC. Protein sequence: CSASAQPLLAGNYGYTF.

This chain joins TRBV24-1 and TRBJ2-3; D perhaps matches TRBD2 (6 bases). The CDR3 totals 17 residues. Germline loops: CDR1 KGHDR, CDR2 SFDVKD. Trimming pared 2 bases from V and 2 bases from J, leaving 16 bases between. Here the CDR3 reads CATSDWRGGTNTDTQYF. The CDR3 bases are TGTGCCACCAGTGATTGGCGAGGAGGGACCAACACAGATACGCAGTATTTT.

This chain joins TRBV19 and TRBJ1-5, with 7 bases matching TRBD1. There are 16 residues in the CDR3. V dropped 7 bases and J dropped 2; count of bases not matched to a gene: 11. Germline CDR1 reads LNHDA; CDR2 reads SQIVND (reference sequence). As DNA, the CDR3 is TGTGCCAGTAAGTTGGACAGGTCGGAGGGCAATCAGCCCCAGCATTTT. Its translation is CASKLDRSEGNQPQHF.

This chain uses TRBV7-2 with TRBJ2-2; no firm D call. V lost 2 bases and J lost 9, with 7 bases in between. CDR3 length: 12 amino acids. The germline gives CDR1 SGHTA, CDR2 FQGNSA. The CDR3 sequence is CASSLPPRELFF. CDR3 bases: TGTGCCAGCAGCTTACCCCCTAGGGAGCTGTTTTTT.

The chain employs TRBV7-3 and TRBJ2-2; 8 bases are a match to TRBD1. The CDR3 covers 16 residues. Germline loops: CDR1 SGHTA, CDR2 FQGTGA. Germline trimming cut 2 bases from V and 7 bases from J; bases unmatched to any gene: 9. The CDR3 nucleotides read TGTGCCAGCAGCTTACGATCCAGGGGGCCGGGCGGGGAGCTGTTTTTT. Translating it yields CASSLRSRGPGGELFF.

The chain combines TRBV18 with TRBJ1-6, with 9 positions matching TRBD1. After removal of 4 bases from V and 11 bases from J, the junction contained 6 bases not matched to a gene. This CDR3 comprises 14 residues. Germline V lookup: CDR1 KGHSH, CDR2 LQKENI. DNA of the CDR3: TGTGCCAGCTCACTGGACAGGGGTGCTCCACCCCTCCACTTT. Protein product: CASSLDRGAPPLHF. The complete variable domain, with remaining parts taken from reference TRBV18 and TRBJ1-6, reads NAGVMQNPRHLVRRRGQEARLRCSPMKGHSHVYWYRQLPEEGLKFMVYLQKENIIDESGMPKERFSAEFPKEGPSILRIQQVVRGDSAAYFCASSLDRGAPPLHFGNGTRLTVT.

This rearrangement joins TRBV27 to TRBJ2-5; no clear D. The CDR3 consists of 15 residues. V lost 7 bases to trimming and J lost 0 bases, with 15 bases between them. Germline CDR1 and CDR2: MNHEY and SMNVEV (reference sequence). The CDR3 region is CASTPGSLYQETQYF. DNA of the CDR3: TGTGCCAGCACCCCCGGGTCCCTGTACCAAGAGACCCAGTACTTC.

V usage is TRBV5-5 and J usage is TRBJ1-3; D gene uncertain. Germline lookup yields CDR1 SGHKS and CDR2 YYEKEE (reference sequence). The CDR3 has 11 amino acids. V shed 2 bases and J shed 7 bases, with 4 bases lying between them. The CDR3 nucleotides read TGTGCCAGCAGCTTCTCGAACACCATATATTTT. This encodes CASSFSNTIYF.

The chain uses TRBV9 and TRBJ2-3; D may be TRBD2 (5 bases). CDR1 and CDR2 (germline): SGDLS, YYNGEE. V dropped 0 bases and J dropped 0 bases, with 11 bases sitting between them. The CDR3 totals 16 residues. The CDR3 is CASSVGPSPSTDTQYF. In DNA form, the CDR3 reads TGTGCCAGCAGCGTAGGTCCTAGCCCTAGCACAGATACGCAGTATTTT.

The chain links TRBV5-1 to TRBJ2-5, with D perhaps matching TRBD2 (5 bases). The V end lost 4 bases, the J end lost 5 bases, and 15 bases lay between the germline ends. This CDR3 is built from 14 residues. Germline loops: CDR1 SGHRS, CDR2 YFSETQ. Written as DNA, the CDR3 is TGCGCCAGCAGCCCCCCGGGGAATCGGGAGACCCAGTACTTC. This sequence encodes CASSPPGNRETQYF.

The chain is built from TRBV7-2 and TRBJ1-1; a weak D match, TRBD1 (6 bases). In germline, CDR1 is SGHTA, CDR2 FQGNSA. The germline V and J ends were trimmed by 6 bases and 4 bases, with 15 bases remaining between them. The CDR3 has 14 residues. CDR3 nucleotides: TGTGCCAGCAGTCCCAGACAGGCCCGCACTGAAGCTTTCTTT. Translating it yields CASSPRQARTEAFF.

The chain recombines TRBV30 with TRBJ2-7; tentative D call: TRBD2 (5 bases). The CDR3 sequence is 12 residues long. Trimming took off 3 bases at V and 5 bases at J, with 11 bases between the two ends. Germline CDR1 GTSNPN, CDR2 SVGIG (reference sequence). This CDR3 is CAWRGSGDEQYF. The CDR3, as DNA: TGTGCCTGGAGGGGGTCCGGGGACGAGCAGTACTTC.

The V and J genes are TRBV19 and TRBJ1-4; 8 bases map to TRBD1. The CDR3 is made up of 14 amino acids. The ends lost 3 bases at V and 6 bases at J; junction bases unmatched: 3. Germline CDR1 is LNHDA and CDR2 is SQIVND (reference sequence). For the CDR3, the DNA is TGTGCCAGTAGTATGACCAGGGGGCATGAAAAACTGTTTTTT. Protein product: CASSMTRGHEKLFF. Combining the CDR3 with reference TRBV19 and TRBJ1-4 gives the whole variable domain DGGITQSPKYLFRKEGQNVTLSCEQNLNHDAMYWYRQDPGQGLRLIYYSQIVNDFQKGDIAEGYSVSREKKESFPLTVTSAQKNPTAFYLCASSMTRGHEKLFFGSGTQLSVL.

The chain combines TRBV24-1 with TRBJ2-7; D is possibly TRBD1 (6 bases). CDR3 length: 16 residues. Trimming removed 4 bases from V and 3 bases from J, with 18 bases in between. The V gene's germline CDR1 is KGHDR and CDR2 SFDVKD. The CDR3 nucleotides read TGTGCCACCAGTGAGTACCGGCCGGGACACTACTACGAGCAGTACTTC. It translates to CATSEYRPGHYYEQYF.